This T cell receptor (beta chain) was profiled in a study of coeliac disease. For the study at large: Disease groups: newly diagnosed active, refractory type I, gluten-free-diet controlled. High-resolution HLA typing was lacking; TRBV7-2 bias was queried instead. Broader study findings: TRB repertoires were largely private, with most amino acid sequences found in only one sample. Active celiac intraepithelial and lamina propria samples had lower TRB and TRG clonality than control samples. Intraepithelial and lamina propria fractions were not highly pure.

This clone has just a few counts. The antigen remains undetermined. Measured with immunoSEQ multiplex PCR; TCRdb has only the in-frame clones, and not every one. The sample holds about 4,000 clones; about 70% are singletons and the top ten take more than 12%. The CDR3 is 15 amino acids. The germline CDR1 and CDR2 sequences are LNHDA and SQIVND (reference sequence). J gave up 4 bases and V 2 bases, and 6 bases lay outside the gene matches. This TCR came from a woman younger than 30 with active celiac disease. The chain has TRBV19 and TRBJ2-5; 8 nucleotides align to TRBD1. Material: intraepithelial lymphocytes from the gut. CDR3 nucleotide sequence: TGTGCCAGTAGTATAATGGGACAGGAACGAGAGACCCAGTACTTC. It translates to CASSIMGQERETQYF.